This T cell receptor (beta chain) was retrieved from a study of early T cells in non-severe SARS-CoV-2 infection. The V gene lost 5 bases and the J gene lost 3 bases, with 11 bases spanning the gap. This CDR3 region has 13 residues. Germline loops: CDR1 SGHTA, CDR2 FQGNSA. Unique molecular identifiers were affixed to single, distinct cDNA molecules. TCRdb recomputed calls from the 5' RACE reads with MiXCR, one row per CDR3 protein. The sample shows 30,000 to 40,000 distinct CDR3 sequences, less than 6.5% of them seen only once. This clonotype came up many times. This receptor was obtained from an adult who was a healthcare worker with PCR-confirmed SARS-CoV-2 infection or an uninfected control (not recorded which). Sequenced material: whole blood, taken at baseline. This sequence joins TRBV7-2 and TRBJ2-7; D unresolved. DNA of the CDR3: TGTGCCAGCAGCGACGGGTTTAACTACGAGCAGTACTTC. This encodes CASSDGFNYEQYF.